Included here is one T cell receptor (beta chain) sequence, with context. From germline, CDR1 is MDHEN and CDR2 SYDVKM. Between the trimmed V and J ends, which lost 4 bases and 7 bases, there was a span of 20 bases. This CDR3 comprises 15 residues. This specimen comes from a study of shared clonotypes between healthy human individuals. Assay: immunoSEQ multiplex PCR; the TCRdb copy retains only in-frame clones and omits some. Altogether approximately 2,300,000 clones are present, 80% to 95% being singletons, with the ten largest covering 0.37%. Healthy HIV-negative adults without recent acute infections or vaccinations served as donors.

The V gene is TRBV28, the J gene TRBJ2-7, with no clear D. Material for sequencing was naive CD4+ T cells from PBMCs. Subset here: CD45RA+ positively selected. This TCR was recovered from a man between 18 and 29 years old in good health. Some clones in this sample may be carry-over from other donors' samples. CDR3 sequence (DNA): TGTGCCAGCAGTTCAGCGCAGCTCTCCGCGAATGAGCAGTACTTC. Protein: CASSSAQLSANEQYF.